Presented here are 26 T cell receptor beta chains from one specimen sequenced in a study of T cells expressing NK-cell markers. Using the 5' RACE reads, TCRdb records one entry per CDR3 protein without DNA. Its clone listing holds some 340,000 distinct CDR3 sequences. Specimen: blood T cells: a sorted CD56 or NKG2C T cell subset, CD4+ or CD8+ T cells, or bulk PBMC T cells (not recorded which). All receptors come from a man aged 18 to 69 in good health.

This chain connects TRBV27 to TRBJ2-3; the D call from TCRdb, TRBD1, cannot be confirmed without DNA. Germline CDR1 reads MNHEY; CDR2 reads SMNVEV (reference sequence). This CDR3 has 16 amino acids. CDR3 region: CASRSRQGSFTDTQYF.

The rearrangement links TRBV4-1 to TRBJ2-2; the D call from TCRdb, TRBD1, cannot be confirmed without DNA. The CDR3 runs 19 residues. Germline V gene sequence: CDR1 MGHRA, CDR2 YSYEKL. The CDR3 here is CASSQELNLGGPGSGELFF.

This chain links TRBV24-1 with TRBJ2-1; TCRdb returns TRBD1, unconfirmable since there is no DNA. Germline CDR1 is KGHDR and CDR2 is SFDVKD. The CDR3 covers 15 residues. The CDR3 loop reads CATSDGGRGHNEQFF.

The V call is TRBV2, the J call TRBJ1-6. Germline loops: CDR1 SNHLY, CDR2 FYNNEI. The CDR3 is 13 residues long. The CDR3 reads CASSVGLWSPLHF. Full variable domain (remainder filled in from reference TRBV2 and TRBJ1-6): EPEVTQTPSHQVTQMGQEVILRCVPISNHLYFYWYRQILGQKVEFLVSFYNNEISEKSEIFDDQFSVERPDGSNFTLKIRSTKLEDSAMYFCASSVGLWSPLHFGNGTRLTVT.

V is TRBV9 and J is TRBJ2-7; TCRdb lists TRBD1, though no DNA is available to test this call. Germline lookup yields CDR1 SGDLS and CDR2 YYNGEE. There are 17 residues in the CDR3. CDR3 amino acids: CASSARASGTGAYEQYF.

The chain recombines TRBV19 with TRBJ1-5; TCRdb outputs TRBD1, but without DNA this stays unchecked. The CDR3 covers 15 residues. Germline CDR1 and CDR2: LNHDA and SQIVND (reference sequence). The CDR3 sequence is CASSPGFTFNQPQHF. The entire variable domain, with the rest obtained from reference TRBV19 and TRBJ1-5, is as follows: DGGITQSPKYLFRKEGQNVTLSCEQNLNHDAMYWYRQDPGQGLRLIYYSQIVNDFQKGDIAEGYSVSREKKESFPLTVTSAQKNPTAFYLCASSPGFTFNQPQHFGDGTRLSIL.

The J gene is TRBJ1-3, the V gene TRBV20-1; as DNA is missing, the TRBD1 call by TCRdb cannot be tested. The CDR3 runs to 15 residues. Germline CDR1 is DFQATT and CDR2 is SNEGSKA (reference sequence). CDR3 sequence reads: CSARGGTVSGNTIYF.

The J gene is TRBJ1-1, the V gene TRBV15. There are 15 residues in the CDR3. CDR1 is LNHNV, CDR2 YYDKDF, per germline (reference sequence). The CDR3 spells CATSRVFGVNTEAFF.

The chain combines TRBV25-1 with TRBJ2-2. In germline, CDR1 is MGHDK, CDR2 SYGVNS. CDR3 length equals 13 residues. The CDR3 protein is CASSEWGTGELFF.

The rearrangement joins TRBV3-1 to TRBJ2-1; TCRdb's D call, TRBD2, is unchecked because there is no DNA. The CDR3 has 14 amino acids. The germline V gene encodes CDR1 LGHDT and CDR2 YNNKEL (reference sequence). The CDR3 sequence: CATSSGGEYNEQFF.

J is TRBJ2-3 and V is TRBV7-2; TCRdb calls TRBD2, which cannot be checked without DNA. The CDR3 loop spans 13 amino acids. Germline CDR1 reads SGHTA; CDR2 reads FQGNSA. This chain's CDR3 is CASTAPFLYTQYF.

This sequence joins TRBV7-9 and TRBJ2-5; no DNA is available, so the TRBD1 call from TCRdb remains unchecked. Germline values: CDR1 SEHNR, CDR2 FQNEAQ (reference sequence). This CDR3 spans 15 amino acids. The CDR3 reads CASSRDGGLQETQYF.

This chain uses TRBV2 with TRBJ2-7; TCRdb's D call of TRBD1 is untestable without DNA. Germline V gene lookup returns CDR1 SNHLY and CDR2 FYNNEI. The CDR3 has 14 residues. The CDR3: CASSGQGHSYEQYF.

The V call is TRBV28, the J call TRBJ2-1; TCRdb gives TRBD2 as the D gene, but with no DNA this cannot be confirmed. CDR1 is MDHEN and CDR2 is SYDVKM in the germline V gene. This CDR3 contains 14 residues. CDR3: CASSLFSVSNEQFF.

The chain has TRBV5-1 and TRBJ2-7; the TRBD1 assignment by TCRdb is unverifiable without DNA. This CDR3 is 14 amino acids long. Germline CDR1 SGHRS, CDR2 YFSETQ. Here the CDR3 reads CASSPRADSYEQYF.

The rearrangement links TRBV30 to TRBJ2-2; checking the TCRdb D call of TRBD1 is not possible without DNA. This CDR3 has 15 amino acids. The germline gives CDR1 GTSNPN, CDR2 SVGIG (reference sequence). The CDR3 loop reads CAWGVFVVSGKELFF. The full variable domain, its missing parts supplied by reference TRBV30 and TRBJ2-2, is SQTIHQWPATLVQPVGSPLSLECTVEGTSNPNLYWYRQAAGRGLQLLFYSVGIGQISSEVPQNLSASRPQDRQFILSSKKLLLSDSGFYLCAWGVFVVSGKELFFGEGSRLTVL.

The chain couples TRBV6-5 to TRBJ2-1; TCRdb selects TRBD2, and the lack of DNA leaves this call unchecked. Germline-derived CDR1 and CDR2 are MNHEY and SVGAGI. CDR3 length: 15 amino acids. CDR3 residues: CASSKTSGGLGEQFF.

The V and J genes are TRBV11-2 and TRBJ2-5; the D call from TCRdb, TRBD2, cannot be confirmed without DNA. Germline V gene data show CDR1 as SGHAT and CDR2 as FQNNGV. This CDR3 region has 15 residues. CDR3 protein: CASSLPGTIQETQYF.

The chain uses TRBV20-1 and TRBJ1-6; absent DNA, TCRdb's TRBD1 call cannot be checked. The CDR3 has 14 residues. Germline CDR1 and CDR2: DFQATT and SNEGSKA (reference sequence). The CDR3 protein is CSAHRVGLGSPLHF.

CDR3 in amino acids: CASSRLAYEQYF. The chain has TRBV2 and TRBJ2-7; TCRdb selects TRBD2, and the lack of DNA leaves this call unchecked. Germline CDR1 and CDR2: SNHLY and FYNNEI. The CDR3 is made up of 12 amino acids. The full variable domain, in which reference TRBV2 and TRBJ2-7 provide the parts outside the CDR3, is EPEVTQTPSHQVTQMGQEVILRCVPISNHLYFYWYRQILGQKVEFLVSFYNNEISEKSEIFDDQFSVERPDGSNFTLKIRSTKLEDSAMYFCASSRLAYEQYFGPGTRLTVT.

The CDR3 protein is CASSPSGVKVYEQYF. The chain employs TRBV28 and TRBJ2-7; TCRdb names TRBD2, which stays unverified in the absence of DNA. The CDR3 consists of 15 residues. Germline CDR1 MDHEN, CDR2 SYDVKM.

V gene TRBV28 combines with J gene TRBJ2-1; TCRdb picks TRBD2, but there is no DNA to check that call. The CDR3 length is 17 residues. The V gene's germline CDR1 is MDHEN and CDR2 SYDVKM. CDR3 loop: CASSLLKLAGGYNEQFF. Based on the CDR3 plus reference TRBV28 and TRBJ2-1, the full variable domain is DVKVTQSSRYLVKRTGEKVFLECVQDMDHENMFWYRQDPGLGLRLIYFSYDVKMKEKGDIPEGYSVSREKKERFSLILESASTNQTSMYLCASSLLKLAGGYNEQFFGPGTRLTVL.

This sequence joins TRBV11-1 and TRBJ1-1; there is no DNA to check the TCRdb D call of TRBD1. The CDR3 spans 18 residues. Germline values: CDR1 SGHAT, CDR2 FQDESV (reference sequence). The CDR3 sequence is CASSLHPRGAGGRTEAFF.

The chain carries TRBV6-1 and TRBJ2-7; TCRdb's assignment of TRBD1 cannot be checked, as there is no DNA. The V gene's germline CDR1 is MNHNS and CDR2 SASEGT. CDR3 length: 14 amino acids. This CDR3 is CASIRGVNTYEQYF.

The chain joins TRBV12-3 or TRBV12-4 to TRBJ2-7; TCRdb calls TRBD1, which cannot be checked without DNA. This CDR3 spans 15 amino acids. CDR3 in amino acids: CASSRRTGPAYEQYF.

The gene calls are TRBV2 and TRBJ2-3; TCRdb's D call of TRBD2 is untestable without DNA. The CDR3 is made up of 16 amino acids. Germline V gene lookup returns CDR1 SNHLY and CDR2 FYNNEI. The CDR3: CASSPGLAGLRNTQYF.